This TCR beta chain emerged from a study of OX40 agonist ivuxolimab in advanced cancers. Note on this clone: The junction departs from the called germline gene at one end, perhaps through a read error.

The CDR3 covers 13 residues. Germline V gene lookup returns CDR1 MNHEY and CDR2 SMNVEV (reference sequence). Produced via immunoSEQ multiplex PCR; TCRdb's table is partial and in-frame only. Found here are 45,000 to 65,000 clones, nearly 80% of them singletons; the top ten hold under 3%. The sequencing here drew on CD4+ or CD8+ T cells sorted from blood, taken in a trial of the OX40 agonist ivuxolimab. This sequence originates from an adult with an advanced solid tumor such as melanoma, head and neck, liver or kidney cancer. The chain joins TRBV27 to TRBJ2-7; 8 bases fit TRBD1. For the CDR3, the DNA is TGTGCCAGCAGTGCCGGGACAGGCATCCGTTTAGACTTC. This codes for CASSAGTGIRLDF.